One and the same sample provided the 15 T cell receptor beta chains below, sequenced in a study of T and B cells in COVID-19 patients. Blood genomic DNA input for TRB amplification was roughly 250-500 ng. TRB rearrangements were amplified by multiplex PCR with BIOMED2 TRB-A/B primers. TCRdb called the multiplex PCR reads again in MiXCR, with one record for every CDR3 protein. The data hold roughly 15,000 distinct CDR3 sequences, with under 30% observed a single time. Sequences were obtained from blood. The source of these receptors is a human donor who had recovered from COVID-19.

The rearrangement uses TRBV19 and TRBJ2-1; TRBD2 agrees at 9 bases. Germline lookup yields CDR1 LNHDA and CDR2 SQIVND (reference sequence). The junction had 11 bases not matched to a gene; V was cut back by 8 bases and J by 0 bases. The CDR3 consists of 17 residues. CDR3 residues: CASRLAVTRSSYNEQFF. The CDR3 DNA sequence: TGTGCCAGTCGACTAGCGGTTACCCGGAGCTCCTACAATGAGCAGTTCTTC.

This clonotype was seen only a few times. This chain links TRBV12-3 or TRBV12-4 with TRBJ1-3; D may be TRBD1 (5 bases). V was cut by 0 bases and J by 4 bases, with 13 bases left in between. This CDR3 has 16 amino acids. The CDR3 spells CASSLALGEGGNTIYF. The DNA of the CDR3 is TGTGCCAGCAGTTTAGCGTTAGGGGAAGGCGGAAACACCATATATTTT.

This clonotype has only a few counts. The chain is built from TRBV6-2 or TRBV6-3 and TRBJ2-1; 7 bases fit TRBD1. The CDR3 has 15 amino acids. V was pared by 6 bases and J by 4 bases, with 9 bases of the junction left unmatched. CDR1 is MNHEY, CDR2 SVGEGT, per germline. For the CDR3, the DNA is TGTGCCAGCAGCCATACCGGGACAGAATACAATGAGCAGTTCTTC. This gives the protein CASSHTGTEYNEQFF.

This clonotype was detected only a few times. The V and J genes are TRBV11-1 and TRBJ2-3, with 13 positions matching TRBD2. V shed 5 bases and J 6 bases; nucleotides not matched to a gene: 5. Germline CDR1 reads SGHAT; CDR2 reads FQDESV (reference sequence). The CDR3 has 15 residues. The CDR3 bases are TGTGCCAGCAGCGCGGGACTAGCGGGGTTCGATACGCAGTATTTT. Translating gives CASSAGLAGFDTQYF.

A remark on this clonotype: Just one base apart from a much larger clone, this may be a read error. This rearrangement joins TRBV6-2 or TRBV6-3 to TRBJ2-1; 8 nucleotides line up with TRBD2. This CDR3 comprises 15 residues. Trimming cost V 8 bases and J 10 bases; bases outside gene matches: 16. CDR1 and CDR2 (germline): MNHEY, SVGEGT. The CDR3 sequence: CASLGTRDWSLEQFF. CDR3 coding DNA: TGTGCCAGCCTCGGGACTAGAGATTGGAGTTTGGAGCAGTTCTTC.

This clonotype was counted a few times. The V call is TRBV7-2, the J call TRBJ2-5, with 10 bases lining up with TRBD2. The CDR3 is 14 amino acids. Germline CDR1 SGHTA, CDR2 FQGNSA. V lost 4 bases and J lost 4; bases outside the gene matches: 3. The CDR3 DNA reads as TGTGCCAGCAGCTGGAGCGGGAGGGGAGAGACCCAGTACTTC. Protein: CASSWSGRGETQYF. Full variable domain (rest looked up from reference TRBV7-2 and TRBJ2-5): GAGVSQSPSNKVTEKGKDVELRCDPISGHTALYWYRQSLGQGLEFLIYFQGNSAPDKSGLPSDRFSAERTGGSVSTLTIQRTQQEDSAVYLCASSWSGRGETQYFGPGTRLLVL.

This clonotype is labeled as medium-sized. The V gene is TRBV29-1, the J gene TRBJ2-3; no firm D call. CDR1 is SQVTM and CDR2 is ANQGSEA in the germline V gene. This CDR3 spans 12 amino acids. V gave up 8 bases and J gave up 0 bases, with 9 bases separating them. The DNA for the CDR3 is TGCAGCCATAGTCCTAGCACAGATACGCAGTATTTT. Translation gives CSHSPSTDTQYF.

This clonotype has only one observation. The genes are TRBV4-3 and TRBJ2-1; D unclear. The germline gives CDR1 LGHNA, CDR2 YSLEER. The CDR3 is 13 amino acids. The V end was cut by 1 base, the J end by 3 bases, with 4 bases between. The CDR3: CASSQVLYNEQFF. Written as DNA, the CDR3 is TGCGCCAGCAGCCAAGTTCTCTACAATGAGCAGTTCTTC.

The chain employs TRBV10-3 and TRBJ2-7; TRBD2 agrees at 8 bases. This CDR3 has 13 residues. The J segment lost 3 bases and the V segment lost 6 bases, leaving 4 bases of the junction unmatched. Germline CDR1 ENHRY, CDR2 SYGVKD. In DNA form, the CDR3 reads TGTGCCATCAGCTCGACTAGCGACTACGAGCAGTACTTC. Translation gives CAISSTSDYEQYF.

The chain couples TRBV19 to TRBJ2-2, with a tentative D call TRBD1 (6 bases). The CDR3 loop spans 15 amino acids. The germline V gene has CDR1 LNHDA and CDR2 SQIVND (reference sequence). With 5 bases removed from V and 7 bases from J, the gap between germline ends came to 17 bases. The CDR3 protein is CASSENRVDNGELFF. Here the CDR3 DNA reads TGTGCCAGTAGTGAAAACAGGGTCGACAACGGGGAGCTGTTTTTT.

The sample holds many counts of this clonotype. This chain uses TRBV6-2 or TRBV6-3 with TRBJ2-7; weak D call: TRBD2 (6 bases). The germline gives CDR1 MNHEY, CDR2 SVGEGT. V was pared by 5 bases and J by 5 bases, with 16 bases between. The CDR3 contains 14 residues. CDR3 sequence: CASSPTSQRDEQYF. CDR3 nucleotide sequence: TGTGCCAGCAGTCCCACTAGCCAGAGAGACGAGCAGTACTTC.

This clonotype turned up a few times. CDR3 coding DNA: TGTGCCAGCTCACCAGAACTAGCGGGGGAGCAGTTCTTC. Its protein product is CASSPELAGEQFF. J is TRBJ2-1 and V is TRBV18; 10 bases map to TRBD2. From germline, CDR1 is KGHSH and CDR2 LQKENI. The CDR3 sequence is 13 residues long. Trimming cost V 2 bases and J 10 bases; bases outside gene matches: 2.

The chain employs TRBV29-1 and TRBJ2-1; TRBD2 matches at 8 bases. The CDR3 spans 19 residues. Looked up from germline, CDR1 is SQVTM and CDR2 is ANQGSEA. V was pared by 3 bases and J by 7 bases, with 23 bases of the junction left unmatched. In DNA, the CDR3 is TGCAGCGTTGACCTGGACGGAGTAACGGGGGGGGCCGGGGCGAATGAGCAGTTCTTC. This encodes CSVDLDGVTGGAGANEQFF.

This clonotype was detected only a few times. The chain has TRBV6-2 or TRBV6-3 and TRBJ2-3; 7 nucleotides line up with TRBD1. Germline assignment: CDR1 MNHEY and CDR2 SVGEGT. V lost 6 bases and J lost 4; bases outside the gene matches: 10. The CDR3 is 15 residues long. CDR3 DNA sequence: TGTGCCAGCAGCGAAACAGGGGAAGGGGCAGATACGCAGTATTTT. Amino acid sequence: CASSETGEGADTQYF.

This clonotype was counted a few times. This chain links TRBV6-5 with TRBJ2-3; the match to TRBD1 covers 9 bases. CDR1 is MNHEY, CDR2 SVGAGI, per germline. The V gene end was trimmed by 2 bases and the J gene end by 1 base; junction bases not matched to a gene: 10. The CDR3 length is 18 residues. The CDR3 bases are TGTGCCAGCAGTTACCTTCGCCCGGGACAGGGTGGCACAGATACGCAGTATTTT. Its translation: CASSYLRPGQGGTDTQYF.